This TCR beta chain originates from a study of OX40 agonist ivuxolimab in advanced cancers. Study as a whole: The diagnoses of dose-escalation patients were hepatocellular carcinoma, melanoma, renal cell or head and neck cancer. Two patients with cutaneous melanoma and one with hepatocellular carcinoma, three in total, showed partial responses. Findings and limits, study-wide: Within 6 weeks, CD4+ and CD8+ blood T cells expanded clonally at 0.1 to 3.0 mg/kg. Averaged across samples, CD8+ T cells carried more expanded clones than CD4+ did.

About this clone: Its antigen is undetermined.

The repertoire was sequenced with immunoSEQ multiplex PCR; TCRdb's copy has only in-frame clones and lacks some. The table has tens of thousands of clones, more than 80% seen once. Trimming removed 6 bases at V and 2 bases at J, with 11 bases between. This CDR3 has 13 residues. Germline CDR1 MNHEY, CDR2 SMNVEV (reference sequence). V usage is TRBV27 and J usage is TRBJ2-7, with D uncertain. Source: CD4+ or CD8+ T cells sorted from blood, taken in a trial of the OX40 agonist ivuxolimab. The sequence came from an adult with an advanced solid tumor such as melanoma, head and neck, liver or kidney cancer. The CDR3 DNA follows: TGTGCCAGCAGGAGCCAAGTAACCTACGAGCAGTACTTC. This encodes CASRSQVTYEQYF.